This TCR beta chain emerged from a study of control samples from healthy donors and cancer patients. Clones were sequenced by immunoSEQ multiplex PCR, and TCRdb holds only the in-frame ones, with some missing. With approximately 190,000 clones in the sample, the ten largest clones hold 2.2%. V shed 5 bases, J shed 3 bases, and the junction held 10 bases outside the gene matches. Germline CDR1 SGHAT, CDR2 FQNNGV. This CDR3 spans 16 amino acids. This chain connects TRBV11-2 to TRBJ2-7; 10 nucleotides agree with TRBD2. The origin of this receptor is a woman younger than 45 in good health. The sample was blood. Written as DNA, the CDR3 is TGTGCCAGCAGCCCTCATGGGGCTAGCGGGGGCTACGAGCAGTACTTC. It codes for CASSPHGASGGYEQYF. Full variable domain (outside the CDR3, taken from reference TRBV11-2 and TRBJ2-7): EAGVAQSPRYKIIEKRQSVAFWCNPISGHATLYWYQQILGQGPKLLIQFQNNGVVDDSQLPKDRFSAERLKGVDSTLKIQPAKLEDSAVYLCASSPHGASGGYEQYFGPGTRLTVT.